This TCR beta chain came from a study of T cell responses to AZD1222 COVID-19 vaccine. The CDR3 runs to 15 residues. Trimming removed 7 bases from V and 0 bases from J; junction bases left unmatched: 8. Germline values: CDR1 LNHDA, CDR2 SQIVND (reference sequence). Using immunoSEQ multiplex PCR, the repertoire was profiled, and TCRdb retains in-frame clones only, with some absent. The repertoire includes around 110,000 clones, 85% to 90% of them detected once, and around 8.7% sits in the top ten. The J gene is TRBJ1-2, the V gene TRBV19; 7 positions match TRBD1. The source is an adult in good health. Sequenced material: peripheral blood, taken on day 0 of AZD1222 vaccination. The CDR3 region has the DNA TGTGCCAGTACCCGAACAGGGGTAGCTAACTATGGCTACACCTTC. It yields the protein CASTRTGVANYGYTF.